These T cell receptor beta chains were read from a single sample in a study of blood T cell repertoires in COVID-19. Assay: immunoSEQ multiplex PCR; the TCRdb copy retains only in-frame clones and omits some. The sample holds fewer than 400,000 clones; approximately 82% are singletons and the top ten take about 2.7%. Sequenced material: peripheral blood. The receptors here all came from a man aged 25 to 40 with active or convalescent COVID-19. Each CDR3 is given with its conserved first and last residue. D genes are given only for firm matches. Only part of the rows carry a size: once, few, many, or a class if the clone is expanded.

>TRBJ2-2|NA|NA|TRBV6-5
TGTGCCAGCAGTTACTCTCCGGGAAGTGGGGAGCTGTTTTTT
CASSYSPGSGELFF
>TRBJ2-1|NA|TRBD2|TRBV5-1
TGCGCCAGCGAGCGGACTAGCGGGGATAATGAGCAGTTCTTC
CASERTSGDNEQFF
>TRBJ1-2|NA|NA|TRBV6-1
TGTGCCAGCAGTGGACCGGGGTTACAGAATTCTAACTATGGCTACACCTTC
CASSGPGLQNSNYGYTF
>TRBJ1-2|NA|NA|TRBV5-1
TGCGCCAGCAGTCAGGGACTAACTATCGGCTACACCTTC
CASSQGLTIGYTF
>TRBJ1-2|NA|NA|TRBV29-1
TGCAGCGTTGAGAGTCAGTCGTACGGGGGCTACACCTTC
CSVESQSYGGYTF
>TRBJ2-7|NA|TRBD1|TRBV6-5
TGTGCCAGCAGTTACTCGGGGACAGGGGTCTACGAGCAGTACTTC
CASSYSGTGVYEQYF
>TRBJ2-4|NA|NA|TRBV19
TGTGCCAGTAGCCCCCGGCAGGGAGGAAACATTCAGTACTTC
CASSPRQGGNIQYF
>TRBJ2-7|NA|TRBD1|TRBV11-3
TGTGCCAGCAGCTTTCCAGGGACAGCCTCCTACGAGCAGTACTTC
CASSFPGTASYEQYF
>TRBJ1-4|NA|NA|TRBV11-3
TGTGCCAGCAGCTTTACCACTGGGGGGTTTGAAAAACTGTTTTTT
CASSFTTGGFEKLFF
>TRBJ1-2|NA|NA|TRBV24-1
TGTGCCACCAGTGACGTCGACCCGGCGGTGGATGGCTACACCTTC
CATSDVDPAVDGYTF
>TRBJ2-7|NA|TRBD2|TRBV7-2
TGTGCCAGCAGCCCTTGGACTAGCGGGAGGGCCTACGAGCAGTACTTC
CASSPWTSGRAYEQYF
>TRBJ2-7|few|NA|TRBV5-1
TGCGCCAGCAGCCCCTTACCCCCTTCTTTCTTGGGAGTAGCCTACGAGCAGTACTTC
CASSPLPPSFLGVAYEQYF
>TRBJ1-3|NA|TRBD1|TRBV27
TGTGCCAGCAGGCAGACAGGGGGAAACACCATATATTTT
CASRQTGGNTIYF
>TRBJ1-3|NA|TRBD1|TRBV18
TGTGCCAGCTCACAAGACAGGGGGATCGGAAACACCATATATTTT
CASSQDRGIGNTIYF
>TRBJ2-7|once|TRBD1|TRBV29-1
TGCAGCGTGGACGGACAGGGGACCTACGAGCAGTACTTC
CSVDGQGTYEQYF
>TRBJ2-5|NA|NA|TRBV5-5
TGTGCCAGCAGCCGGCGCTGGGGACTGGGGGAGACCCAGTACTTC
CASSRRWGLGETQYF
>TRBJ2-7|NA|TRBD2|TRBV28
TGTGCCAGCAGCCTACTAGCGGAGGGAGGGGCTAACTACGAGCAGTACTTC
CASSLLAEGGANYEQYF
>TRBJ1-2|NA|NA|TRBV5-8
TGTGCCAGCAGCTTCCGTCTAGGCTACACCTTC
CASSFRLGYTF
>TRBJ1-5|NA|NA|TRBV24-1
TGTGCCACCAGTGATCCCCTCTTTGACTGGCCCCAGCATTTT
CATSDPLFDWPQHF
>TRBJ2-3|NA|NA|TRBV28
TGTGCCAGCAGTTTAAAGGGGACAGATACGCAGTATTTT
CASSLKGTDTQYF
>TRBJ1-3|NA|TRBD1|TRBV28
TGTGCCAGCAGGGGTACAGGGGGAGGAAACACCATATATTTT
CASRGTGGGNTIYF
>TRBJ1-3|NA|TRBD1|TRBV30
TGTGCCTGGAGTGTAGAAGCAGGGGGTTCATGGGGAAACACCATATATTTT
CAWSVEAGGSWGNTIYF
>TRBJ1-1|NA|TRBD1|TRBV9
TGTGCCAGCAGCGTCACAGGGGGCTTGGCTGAAGCTTTCTTT
CASSVTGGLAEAFF
>TRBJ1-4|few|NA|TRBV5-1
TGCGCCAGCAGCCTGTATTCCACAGGGTTCGCTAATGAAAAACTGTTTTTT
CASSLYSTGFANEKLFF
>TRBJ1-1|NA|NA|TRBV6-5
TGTGCCAGCAGTTACGGGGCGACAGTGCGGAACACTGAAGCTTTCTTT
CASSYGATVRNTEAFF
>TRBJ1-4|NA|TRBD1|TRBV18
TGTGCCAGCTCACCACCGGGGACAGGAGAAAAACTGTTTTTT
CASSPPGTGEKLFF
>TRBJ1-2|NA|NA|TRBV18
TGTGCCAGCTCACCACTTGGCAGGGTTAACTATGGCTACACCTTC
CASSPLGRVNYGYTF
>TRBJ2-2|NA|NA|TRBV9
TGTGCCAGCAGCGCCCCAAGCGCCCCGAACACCGGGGAGCTGTTTTTT
CASSAPSAPNTGELFF
>TRBJ1-4|NA|NA|TRBV28
TGTGCCAGCAGGGGCCAGGGAACAACTAATGAAAAACTGTTTTTT
CASRGQGTTNEKLFF
>TRBJ1-1|NA|NA|TRBV2
TGTGCCAGCAGTCGCAGGCCGAACACTGAAGCTTTCTTT
CASSRRPNTEAFF
>TRBJ2-3|once|NA|TRBV2
TGTGCCAGCAGCGACTTTACTGGTCGCGTTTTT
CASSDFTGRVF
>TRBJ1-5|NA|NA|TRBV9
TGTGCCAGCAGCGTAGACAGCCGTAATCAGCCCCAGCATTTT
CASSVDSRNQPQHF
>TRBJ2-7|NA|NA|TRBV3-1/TRBV3-2
TGTGCCAGCAGCCCCAGTTCGTACGAGCAGTACTTC
CASSPSSYEQYF
>TRBJ1-6|NA|NA|TRBV6-2/TRBV6-3
TGTGCCAGCAGCCAACCCCCGGGGGGACCTTCACCCCTCCACTTT
CASSQPPGGPSPLHF
>TRBJ2-1|NA|TRBD2|TRBV7-2
TGTGCCAGCAGCCCGGCTAGCGGGAGATCTAGCAATGAGCAGTTCTTC
CASSPASGRSSNEQFF
>TRBJ1-6|NA|NA|TRBV14
TGTGCCAGCAGCCAAGATCTGAGGGATTCACCCCTCCACTTT
CASSQDLRDSPLHF
>TRBJ2-5|NA|TRBD2|TRBV5-1
TGCGCCAGCAGCTTCCAGCGGGGGGAAGAGACCCAGTACTTC
CASSFQRGEETQYF
>TRBJ1-2|few|TRBD1|TRBV5-6
TGTGCCAGCAGCGGTGGGGGGACAGTGAAAGGCTACACCTTC
CASSGGGTVKGYTF
>TRBJ2-1|NA|TRBD1|TRBV7-2
TGTGCCAGCAGCAGGAGGACAGGGGCGATGGATGAGCAGTTCTTC
CASSRRTGAMDEQFF
>TRBJ2-1|NA|NA|TRBV7-3
TGTGCCAGCAGCCCCGAGATTAACAATGAGCAGTTCTTC
CASSPEINNEQFF
>TRBJ2-7|NA|TRBD2|TRBV30
TGTGCCTGGAGTGTTATACTAGCGGGATACTACGAGCAGTACTTC
CAWSVILAGYYEQYF
>TRBJ2-5|NA|TRBD2|TRBV24-1
TGTGCCACCAGTGGACTAGCGGGGGCACAAGAGACCCAGTACTTC
CATSGLAGAQETQYF
>TRBJ2-1|NA|TRBD2|TRBV11-3
TGTGCCAGCAGCTTAGGGTTAGCGGGGCGCTCCTACAATGAGCAGTTCTTC
CASSLGLAGRSYNEQFF
>TRBJ2-1|NA|NA|TRBV28
TGTGCCAGCAGTCAGATCTCACGTGGGGGGTACAATGAGCAGTTCTTC
CASSQISRGGYNEQFF
>TRBJ2-5|NA|NA|TRBV2
TGTGCCAGCAGTGAGTGGGCCGGGGTGGAGACCCAGTACTTC
CASSEWAGVETQYF
>TRBJ2-1|once|TRBD2|TRBV11-2
TGTGCCAGCAGCTTGGCGGGGGGCTACAATGAGCAGTTCTTC
CASSLAGGYNEQFF
>TRBJ1-1|NA|TRBD1|TRBV27
TGTGCCAGCAGTACAGGGGGCACTGAAGCTTTCTTT
CASSTGGTEAFF
>TRBJ1-2|NA|NA|TRBV28
TGTGCCAGCAGACCGGAGGGGTTTGACTACACCTTC
CASRPEGFDYTF
>TRBJ1-5|NA|NA|TRBV27
TGTGCCAGCAGTACCCAGGGGCACCAGCCCCAGCATTTT
CASSTQGHQPQHF
>TRBJ1-1|NA|TRBD1|TRBV29-1
TGCAGCGCTCGCCCACCTTACTTCGACAGGGGTGTTTTCTTT
CSARPPYFDRGVFF
>TRBJ2-1|NA|TRBD1|TRBV6-2/TRBV6-3
TGTGCCAGCAGTTACGGACAGGGCAGCTCCTACAATGAGCAGTTCTTC
CASSYGQGSSYNEQFF
>TRBJ2-1|once|NA|TRBV9
TGTGCCAGCAGCCCAGGCCCCAATGAGCAGTTCTTC
CASSPGPNEQFF
>TRBJ2-6|NA|NA|TRBV19
TGTGCCAGTAGTATTGTACGTTCGGTCTCTGGGGCCAACGTCCTGACTTTC
CASSIVRSVSGANVLTF